The present T cell receptor (beta chain) was sequenced within a study of blood T cell repertoires in COVID-19. Study context: Collection of acute and convalescent COVID-19 samples took place in the United States, Italy and Spain.

Residents of 24 US areas, aged about 18 to 95 years, made up the participants. Clinical histories supplied by participants themselves formed the basis of cohort assignment. Germline CDR1 MNHEY, CDR2 SMNVEV (reference sequence). Trimming left V 2 bases short and J 4 bases short, with 12 bases between. This CDR3 is built from 15 residues. Source study methods: For nucleated cells, counts were estimated from reference gene primer amplification. Produced via immunoSEQ multiplex PCR; TCRdb's table is partial and in-frame only. That table is the source of V, J and clone size, and D and trimming were worked out from the DNA. Counted here are under 400,000 clones, about 86% occurring once; the ten biggest clones make up approximately 4.4%.

The chain carries TRBV27 and TRBJ1-5, with D uncertain. This TCR came from a woman in her thirties or forties with acute COVID-19. Sequenced material: PBMCs or T cells enriched from blood (not recorded which). CDR3 sequence reads: CASSLIPGGNQPQHF. CDR3 DNA: TGTGCCAGCAGTTTAATCCCGGGAGGTAATCAGCCCCAGCATTTT.